This is a list of T cell receptor beta chains from one sample in a study of blood T cell repertoires in COVID-19. Using immunoSEQ multiplex PCR, the repertoire was profiled, and TCRdb retains in-frame clones only, with some absent. The table lists about 87,000 clones, 60% to 80% of them singletons. The material sequenced was peripheral blood. Source of these receptors: a woman in her forties or fifties with acute or convalescent COVID-19. CDR3s include the opening cysteine and the closing phenylalanine or tryptophan. The D gene is left open where the match is weak. The size field is filled for only some rows; it gives once, few, many or a size class.

TRBV15	.	TRBJ1-1	.	CATSRDLSRGTEAFF	TGTGCCACCAGCAGAGATCTCTCCAGGGGCACTGAAGCTTTCTTT
TRBV20-1	TRBD2	TRBJ2-3	.	CSASEGSGGADTQYF	TGCAGTGCTAGTGAGGGGAGCGGGGGGGCGGATACGCAGTATTTT
TRBV10-3	.	TRBJ1-2	.	CAISPEMHGYTF	TGTGCCATCAGCCCCGAGATGCATGGCTACACCTTC
TRBV4-1	.	TRBJ2-3	.	CASSPDRKSDTQYF	TGCGCCAGCAGCCCGGACAGAAAATCAGATACGCAGTATTTT
TRBV30	TRBD1	TRBJ1-3	.	CACKAGGFDTIYF	TGTGCCTGTAAAGCAGGGGGCTTTGACACCATATATTTT
TRBV7-2	.	TRBJ1-1	.	CASRPRQGNTEAFF	TGTGCCAGCAGGCCCCGGCAGGGCAACACTGAAGCTTTCTTT
TRBV2	.	TRBJ2-1	.	CASSSWADNEQFF	TGTGCCAGCTCATCGTGGGCCGACAATGAGCAGTTCTTC
TRBV28	.	TRBJ1-2	few	CASTTGLEPGGYTF	TGTGCCAGCACCACTGGCCTGGAGCCAGGGGGCTACACCTTC
TRBV10-3	TRBD2	TRBJ2-2	.	CAISETSGTSGGRTGELFF	TGTGCCATCAGTGAGACCTCGGGGACTAGCGGGGGAAGAACCGGGGAGCTGTTTTTT
TRBV5-1	TRBD2	TRBJ2-5	.	CASSLAASGGETQYF	TGCGCCAGCAGCTTGGCGGCTAGCGGGGGAGAGACCCAGTACTTC
TRBV10-3	.	TRBJ2-5	once	CAISDGQPQETQYF	TGTGCCATCAGTGATGGACAACCCCAAGAGACCCAGTACTTC
TRBV19	.	TRBJ1-5	.	CASSMTDQPQHF	TGTGCCAGTAGTATGACAGATCAGCCCCAGCATTTT
TRBV2	.	TRBJ2-5	.	CASTLQETQYF	TGTGCCAGCACCCTACAGGAGACCCAGTACTTC
TRBV10-3	.	TRBJ1-2	.	CAISEGQKINYGYTF	TGTGCCATCAGTGAGGGACAGAAGATTAACTATGGCTACACCTTC
TRBV5-1	TRBD2	TRBJ2-1	.	CASSLGAGVNEQFF	TGCGCCAGCAGCTTGGGGGCGGGGGTCAATGAGCAGTTCTTC
TRBV6-5	.	TRBJ2-2	.	CASSLTLNTGELFF	TGTGCCAGCAGCCTGACTCTGAACACCGGGGAGCTGTTTTTT
TRBV28	TRBD1	TRBJ2-5	.	CASSLGGQGKTQYF	TGTGCCAGCAGTTTAGGGGGACAGGGAAAGACCCAGTACTTC
TRBV6-2/TRBV6-3	TRBD1	TRBJ2-7	.	CASSETGTAYEQYF	TGTGCCAGCAGCGAAACCGGGACAGCCTACGAGCAGTACTTC
TRBV19	.	TRBJ1-3	.	CASSEQGTVGNTIYF	TGTGCCAGTAGTGAGCAGGGCACGGTCGGAAACACCATATATTTT
TRBV5-1	TRBD1	TRBJ1-5	.	CASSSGQGNQPQHF	TGCGCCAGCAGCTCGGGACAGGGAAATCAGCCCCAGCATTTT
TRBV5-1	TRBD1	TRBJ2-2	.	CASRTGTGNTGELFF	TGCGCCAGCAGAACCGGGACAGGGAACACCGGGGAGCTGTTTTTT
TRBV6-5	.	TRBJ2-7	.	CASSSGNYEQYF	TGTGCCAGCAGTTCCGGGAACTACGAGCAGTACTTC
TRBV7-3	.	TRBJ2-3	.	CASSPPGEKDTQYF	TGTGCCAGCAGCCCCCCGGGGGAGAAAGATACGCAGTATTTT
TRBV6-5	TRBD1	TRBJ2-7	.	CASSYTRQGHEQYF	TGTGCCAGCAGTTATACGCGACAGGGTCACGAGCAGTACTTC
TRBV5-4	TRBD1	TRBJ1-1	.	CASSRRDRNTEAFF	TGTGCCAGCAGCCGAAGGGACAGGAACACTGAAGCTTTCTTT
TRBV6-1	TRBD1	TRBJ1-2	.	CASSDGVGTGDGYTF	TGTGCCAGCAGTGACGGGGTGGGAACAGGGGATGGCTACACCTTC
TRBV19	.	TRBJ1-6	.	CASSGVSNNSPLHF	TGTGCCAGTTCAGGGGTTTCAAATAATTCACCCCTCCACTTT
TRBV30	TRBD1	TRBJ1-1	few	CAWSPTGARTEAFF	TGTGCCTGGAGTCCCACAGGGGCCCGTACTGAAGCTTTCTTT
TRBV10-3	.	TRBJ1-4	.	CAISESNSATATNEKLFF	TGTGCCATCAGTGAGTCAAACAGTGCGACAGCAACTAATGAAAAACTGTTTTTT
TRBV12-3/TRBV12-4	TRBD1	TRBJ1-6	.	CASSRDSYSPLHF	TGTGCCAGCAGCAGGGACAGCTATTCACCCCTCCACTTT
TRBV7-2	TRBD1	TRBJ1-2	.	CASSLLQGANGYTF	TGTGCCAGCAGCTTACTACAGGGGGCAAATGGCTACACCTTC
TRBV3-1/TRBV3-2	.	TRBJ1-2	.	CASSQVFGEANYGYTF	TGTGCCAGCAGCCAAGTATTCGGCGAGGCTAACTATGGCTACACCTTC
TRBV7-3	TRBD1	TRBJ2-2	.	CASSPMGQGAGELFF	TGTGCCAGCAGCCCTATGGGACAGGGGGCCGGGGAGCTGTTTTTT
TRBV7-7	.	TRBJ2-7	.	CASSPNPGSGEQYF	TGTGCCAGCAGCCCGAACCCGGGTTCGGGGGAGCAGTACTTC
TRBV3-1/TRBV3-2	.	TRBJ1-4	.	CASSQDRSVGLREKLFF	TGTGCCAGCAGCCAAGATCGGTCCGTAGGACTCAGGGAAAAACTGTTTTTT
TRBV6-2/TRBV6-3	TRBD1	TRBJ1-2	.	CASSRPGQENYGYTF	TGTGCCAGCAGTCGGCCGGGACAGGAAAACTATGGCTACACCTTC
TRBV6-5	.	TRBJ1-3	once	CASSARTVSGNTIYF	TGTGCCAGCAGCGCGCGTACCGTCTCTGGAAACACCATATATTTT
TRBV5-4	.	TRBJ2-3	.	CASSPYLLDTQYF	TGTGCCAGCAGCCCCTATTTATTGGATACGCAGTATTTT
TRBV6-1	.	TRBJ1-6	.	CASSESRVGSPLHF	TGTGCCAGCAGTGAAAGCAGGGTGGGTTCACCCCTCCACTTT
TRBV28	.	TRBJ1-6	.	CASSLLRSYSPLHF	TGTGCCAGCAGTTTGCTGCGGAGTTATTCACCCCTCCACTTT
TRBV7-2	TRBD1	TRBJ2-7	.	CASSFTGGGSYEQYF	TGTGCCAGCAGCTTTACAGGGGGTGGTTCCTACGAGCAGTACTTC
TRBV28	.	TRBJ2-7	few	CASSPGQDYEQYF	TGTGCCAGCAGCCCGGGACAAGACTACGAGCAGTACTTC
TRBV28	.	TRBJ2-1	.	CASSFRRDNEQFF	TGTGCCAGCAGTTTTCGCAGGGACAATGAGCAGTTCTTC
TRBV18	.	TRBJ1-6	few	CASSQDNYNSPLHF	TGTGCCAGCTCTCAGGACAACTATAATTCACCCCTCCACTTT
TRBV14	.	TRBJ1-2	.	CASSQQQAGYGYTF	TGTGCCAGCAGCCAACAACAGGCTGGGTATGGCTACACCTTC
TRBV3-1/TRBV3-2	.	TRBJ1-6	.	CASSQGSQAPAPLHF	TGTGCCAGCAGCCAAGGGTCGCAGGCGCCCGCACCCCTCCACTTT
TRBV14	.	TRBJ1-2	.	CASSRHGAVGYTF	TGTGCCAGCAGCCGCCACGGAGCGGTTGGCTACACCTTC
TRBV6-2/TRBV6-3	.	TRBJ1-2	few	CASSGDPGFRGYTF	TGTGCCAGCAGTGGCGACCCAGGGTTTCGGGGCTACACCTTC
TRBV28	.	TRBJ2-1	.	CASSSYVGGYNEQFF	TGTGCCAGCAGCTCCTATGTGGGGGGTTACAATGAGCAGTTCTTC
TRBV5-6	.	TRBJ1-2	.	CASSLRSTNYGYTF	TGTGCCAGCAGCTTACGGTCCACTAACTATGGCTACACCTTC
TRBV3-1/TRBV3-2	TRBD1	TRBJ2-3	.	CASSQVEGQGAQYF	TGTGCCAGCAGCCAAGTGGAGGGACAGGGAGCGCAGTATTTT
TRBV6-2/TRBV6-3	.	TRBJ2-6	.	CASSPSGSGANVLTF	TGTGCCAGCAGCCCCAGCGGCTCTGGGGCCAACGTCCTGACTTTC
TRBV7-2	TRBD1	TRBJ1-2	.	CASSLVVGGTEGYTF	TGTGCCAGCAGCTTAGTGGTAGGGGGGACAGAAGGCTACACCTTC
TRBV24-1	TRBD2	TRBJ2-1	.	CATSDFTSGGAYEQFF	TGTGCCACCAGTGATTTCACTAGCGGGGGGGCGTATGAGCAGTTCTTC
TRBV6-1	TRBD1	TRBJ1-5	.	CASSEFTGGGQPQHF	TGTGCCAGCAGTGAGTTTACAGGGGGAGGCCAGCCCCAGCATTTT
TRBV21-1	.	TRBJ2-3	.	CASSTKGPREEIGTDTQYF	TGTGCCAGCAGCACAAAGGGGCCGCGGGAGGAGATCGGCACAGATACGCAGTATTTT
TRBV5-8	TRBD2	TRBJ2-1	.	CASSVLGGGPIDEQFF	TGTGCCAGCAGCGTGCTTGGCGGGGGGCCTATCGATGAGCAGTTCTTC